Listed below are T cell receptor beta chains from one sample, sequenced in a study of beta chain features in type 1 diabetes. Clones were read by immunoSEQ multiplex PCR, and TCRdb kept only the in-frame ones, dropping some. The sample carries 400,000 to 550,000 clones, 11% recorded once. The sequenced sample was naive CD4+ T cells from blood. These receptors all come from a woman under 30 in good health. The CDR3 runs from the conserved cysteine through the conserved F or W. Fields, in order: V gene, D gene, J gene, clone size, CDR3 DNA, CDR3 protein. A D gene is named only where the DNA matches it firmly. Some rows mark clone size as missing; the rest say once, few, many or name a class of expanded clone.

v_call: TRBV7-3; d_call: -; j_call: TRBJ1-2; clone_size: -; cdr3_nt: TGTGCCAGCAGCTTAGGTGAAGGGAAACGCTATGGCTACACCTTC; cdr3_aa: CASSLGEGKRYGYTF
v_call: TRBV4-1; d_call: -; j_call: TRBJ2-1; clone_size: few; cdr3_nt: TGCGCCAGTCAGGTTTTCATTTCCTACAATGAGCAGTTCTTC; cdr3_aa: CASQVFISYNEQFF
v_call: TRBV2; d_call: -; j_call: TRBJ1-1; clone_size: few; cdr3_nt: TGTGCCAGCAGTTACCAACAGAGGACTGAAGCTTTCTTT; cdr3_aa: CASSYQQRTEAFF
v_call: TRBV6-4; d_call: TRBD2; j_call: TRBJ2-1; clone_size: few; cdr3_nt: TGTGCCAGCAGCGAGGCAGGGCTAGCGGGAAGGAATGAGCAGTTCTTC; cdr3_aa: CASSEAGLAGRNEQFF
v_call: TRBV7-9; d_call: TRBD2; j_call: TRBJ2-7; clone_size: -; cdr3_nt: TGTGCCAGCAGCTTAAAGGGACTAGCCCACGGAGGCTACGAGCAGTACTTC; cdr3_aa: CASSLKGLAHGGYEQYF
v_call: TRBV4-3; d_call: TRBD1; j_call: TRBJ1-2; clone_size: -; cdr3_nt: TGCGCCAGCAGCCAAGAACGGGACAGCAGTTACTATGGCTACACCTTC; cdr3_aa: CASSQERDSSYYGYTF
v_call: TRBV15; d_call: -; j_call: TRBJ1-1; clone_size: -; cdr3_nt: TGTGCCACCAGCAGAGGCGACACTGAAGCTTTCTTT; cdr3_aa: CATSRGDTEAFF
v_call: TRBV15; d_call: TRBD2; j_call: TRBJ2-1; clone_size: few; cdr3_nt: TGTGCCACCAGCAGAGGAACTAGCGGGAAGCATGAGCAGTTCTTC; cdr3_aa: CATSRGTSGKHEQFF
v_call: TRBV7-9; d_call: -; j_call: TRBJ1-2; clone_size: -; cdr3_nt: TGTGCCAGCAGTTATTACAGGGCCTCTGAGTATGGCTACACCTTC; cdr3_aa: CASSYYRASEYGYTF
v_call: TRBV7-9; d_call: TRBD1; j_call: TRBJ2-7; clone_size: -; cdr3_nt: TGTGCCAGCAGCTGGGGGACAGGCCCCTACGAGCAGTACTTC; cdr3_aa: CASSWGTGPYEQYF
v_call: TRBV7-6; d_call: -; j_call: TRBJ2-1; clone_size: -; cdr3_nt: TGTGCCAGCAGCCACCCGGTGGGCAGGGATAGGTATGAGCAGTTCTTC; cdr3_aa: CASSHPVGRDRYEQFF
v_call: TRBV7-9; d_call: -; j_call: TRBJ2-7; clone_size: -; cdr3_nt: TGTGCCAGCAGCTTAGGCCCCAGCTACGAGCAGTACTTC; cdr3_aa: CASSLGPSYEQYF
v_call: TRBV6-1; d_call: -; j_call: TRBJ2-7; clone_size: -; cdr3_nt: TGTGCCAGCAGTGAATACATGACCATTAGGAGCTCCTACGAGCAGTACTTC; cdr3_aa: CASSEYMTIRSSYEQYF
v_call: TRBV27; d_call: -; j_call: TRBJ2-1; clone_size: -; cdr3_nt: TGTGCCAGCTCCGCCAGGACCTACAATGAGCAGTTCTTC; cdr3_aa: CASSARTYNEQFF
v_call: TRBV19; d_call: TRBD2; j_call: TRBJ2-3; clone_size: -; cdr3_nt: TGTGCCAGTAGTATTTCACTAGCGGGAGGAATGGATACGCAGTATTTT; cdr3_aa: CASSISLAGGMDTQYF